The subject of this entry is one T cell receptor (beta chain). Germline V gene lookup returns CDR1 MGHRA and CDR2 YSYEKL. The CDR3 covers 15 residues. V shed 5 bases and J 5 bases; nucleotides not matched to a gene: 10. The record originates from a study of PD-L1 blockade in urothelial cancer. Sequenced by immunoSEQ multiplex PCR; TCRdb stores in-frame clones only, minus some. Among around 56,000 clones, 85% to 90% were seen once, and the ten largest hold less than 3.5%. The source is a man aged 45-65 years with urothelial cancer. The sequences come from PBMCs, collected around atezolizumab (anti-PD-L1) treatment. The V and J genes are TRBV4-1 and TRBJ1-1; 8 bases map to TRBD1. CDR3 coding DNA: TGCGCCAGCAGCAGGGCGGACAGGGAGAAGACTGAAGCTTTCTTT. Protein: CASSRADREKTEAFF.